This passage covers 12 T cell receptor beta chains from one sample sequenced in a study of neurological immune-mediated disorders. TCRdb called the 5' RACE reads again in MiXCR, with one record for every CDR3 protein. The data hold roughly 120,000 distinct CDR3 sequences, with approximately 3.2% observed a single time. The sequenced sample consisted of PBMCs. All receptors come from a woman under 40 with multiple sclerosis.

This clonotype has ten or more counts. The rearrangement joins TRBV6-5 to TRBJ2-1, with D possibly TRBD1 on 6 matching bases. The CDR3 totals 13 residues. The V and J ends lost 5 bases and 9 bases respectively, with 14 bases between them. Germline V gives CDR1 MNHEY, CDR2 SVGAGI. This CDR3 is CASSLGRGAEQFF. The CDR3 nucleotides read TGTGCCAGCAGTCTAGGCAGGGGTGCTGAGCAGTTCTTC.

This clonotype was seen many times. The V and J genes are TRBV6-2 or TRBV6-3 and TRBJ1-5; the D gene is possibly TRBD1 (6 bases). Germline CDR1 and CDR2: MNHEY and SVGEGT. The CDR3 covers 15 residues. Trimming took 6 bases from V and 4 from J, leaving 16 bases between them. CDR3 amino acids: CASSRPQGLNQPQHF. The CDR3, as DNA: TGTGCCAGCAGCCGCCCACAGGGTTTGAATCAGCCCCAGCATTTT.

This clonotype was seen ten or more times. The CDR3 bases are TGCGCCAGCAGCCAAGACGAGGACGCGGGAGCTTTCAATGAGCAGTTCTTC. It codes for CASSQDEDAGAFNEQFF. The chain joins TRBV4-1 to TRBJ2-1; 7 bases agree with TRBD2. CDR3 length: 17 residues. V dropped 0 bases and J dropped 6; count of bases not matched to a gene: 11. Per the germline V gene, CDR1 is MGHRA and CDR2 is YSYEKL.

This clonotype was observed many times. This chain connects TRBV20-1 to TRBJ2-5; 11 bases match TRBD2. CDR1 is DFQATT and CDR2 is SNEGSKA in the germline V gene (reference sequence). V was clipped by 3 bases and J by 5 bases; unmatched bases: 8. This CDR3 comprises 15 residues. DNA of the CDR3: TGCAGTGCTAGGAGACTAGCGGGGAGTGGGGAGACCCAGTACTTC. This gives the protein CSARRLAGSGETQYF.

There are many counts of this clonotype. The V call is TRBV20-1, the J call TRBJ2-5; D not certain. Germline CDR1 and CDR2: DFQATT and SNEGSKA (reference sequence). CDR3 length: 10 residues. V shed 3 bases and J shed 5 bases, with 4 bases lying between them. The CDR3 DNA follows: TGCAGTGCTAGGAGCGAGACCCAGTACTTC. It yields the protein CSARSETQYF.

This clonotype was seen ten or more times. This chain links TRBV12-3 or TRBV12-4 with TRBJ1-2, with D possibly matching TRBD1 (5 bases). V lost 6 bases, J lost 5 bases, and 13 bases lay in between. This CDR3 comprises 13 residues. CDR3 region: CASSLGTLYGYTF. The DNA for the CDR3 is TGTGCCAGCAGCCTCGGGACCTTATATGGCTACACCTTC.

This clonotype showed up many times. The V and J genes are TRBV6-6 and TRBJ1-5, with D tentatively TRBD1 (5 bases). The CDR3 sequence is 16 residues long. Germline CDR1 MNHNY, CDR2 SVGAGI (reference sequence). Deletions cut 5 bases from V and 5 bases from J, with 19 bases between. The CDR3 DNA reads as TGTGCCAGCAGTCCGCGGACACAGCGCGTCTATCAGCCCCAGCATTTT. Translated: CASSPRTQRVYQPQHF.

This clonotype was counted at least ten times. V is TRBV6-5 and J is TRBJ1-5, with D possibly matching TRBD1 (5 bases). Trimming shortened V by 4 bases and J by 1 base, and 5 bases separated the two germline ends. Germline lookup yields CDR1 MNHEY and CDR2 SVGAGI. The CDR3 is made up of 13 amino acids. The chain's CDR3 is CASSWGSNQPQHF. For the CDR3, the DNA is TGTGCCAGCAGTTGGGGGAGCAATCAGCCCCAGCATTTT.

This clonotype was counted ten times or more. The chain recombines TRBV20-1 with TRBJ1-5; D might be TRBD1 (5 bases). V was trimmed by 3 bases and J by 6 bases, leaving 9 bases between them. This CDR3 is 12 amino acids long. Per the germline V gene, CDR1 is DFQATT and CDR2 is SNEGSKA (reference sequence). The chain's CDR3 is CSASGTSQPQHF. In DNA form, the CDR3 reads TGCAGTGCTAGTGGGACCAGTCAGCCCCAGCATTTT.

This clonotype was detected ten times or more. The chain links TRBV5-6 to TRBJ2-3, with TRBD2 identical over 8 bases. Germline loops: CDR1 SGHDT, CDR2 YYEEEE. Trimming took 4 bases from V and 0 from J; bases not matched to a gene: 4. The CDR3 spans 15 residues. In nucleotides, the CDR3 is TGTGCCAGCAGCGCCGGGGGGGTTAGCACAGATACGCAGTATTTT. This translates into CASSAGGVSTDTQYF.

The sample holds many counts of this clonotype. This chain links TRBV5-1 with TRBJ1-1, with D hard to call. V was clipped by 4 bases and J by 1 base, with 14 bases between them. The CDR3 extends over 15 amino acids. In germline, CDR1 is SGHRS, CDR2 YFSETQ. The CDR3 DNA reads as TGCGCCAGCAGCCCCCAGGTCCCTACGAACACTGAAGCTTTCTTT. Translated: CASSPQVPTNTEAFF.

This clonotype has ten or more counts. The gene calls are TRBV5-6 and TRBJ2-4, with 8 nucleotides matching TRBD1. V lost 4 bases to trimming and J lost 9 bases; unmatched junction nucleotides: 3. This CDR3 has 12 residues. CDR1 and CDR2 (germline): SGHDT, YYEEEE. CDR3 nucleotides: TGTGCCAGCAGCGCCGACAGGGGCATTCAGTACTTC. It is translated as CASSADRGIQYF.